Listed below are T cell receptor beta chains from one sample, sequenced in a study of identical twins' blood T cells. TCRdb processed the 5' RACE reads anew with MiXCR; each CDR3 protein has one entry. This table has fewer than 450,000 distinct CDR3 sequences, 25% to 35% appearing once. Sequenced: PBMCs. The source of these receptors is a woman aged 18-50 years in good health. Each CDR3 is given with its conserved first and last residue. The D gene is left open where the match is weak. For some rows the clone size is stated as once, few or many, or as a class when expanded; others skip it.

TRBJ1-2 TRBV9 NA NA TGTGCCAGCAGCGGGGTGGGGCAGCCGGGCTACACCTTC CASSGVGQPGYTF
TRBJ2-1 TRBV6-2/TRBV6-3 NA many TGTGCCAGCAGTTACATGGGTGGAGGGTACAATGAGCAGTTCTTC CASSYMGGGYNEQFF
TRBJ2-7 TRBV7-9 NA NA TGTGCCAGCAGCAGCACAGGTTCCCACGAGCAGTACTTC CASSSTGSHEQYF
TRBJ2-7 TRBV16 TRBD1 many TGTGCCAGCAGCCAATACATGGGACAGATATCCTACGAGCAGTACTTC CASSQYMGQISYEQYF
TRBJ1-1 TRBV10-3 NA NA TGTGCCATCAGCGGCGGGGGTATCATGAACACTGAAGCTTTCTTT CAISGGGIMNTEAFF
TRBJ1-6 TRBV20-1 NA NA TGCAGTGCTAGAGGGGGGAGGGAATTGTCCCTCCACTTT CSARGGRELSLHF
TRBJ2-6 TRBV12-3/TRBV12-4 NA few TGTGCCAGCAGTCCCCAGTCTTTAAACCCTAGCCCTGGGGCCAACGTCCTGACTTTC CASSPQSLNPSPGANVLTF
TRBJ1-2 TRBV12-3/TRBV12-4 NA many TGTGCCAGCAGTTTACGCAGTTATGGCTACACCTTC CASSLRSYGYTF
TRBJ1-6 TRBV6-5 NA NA TGTGCCAGCAGTTTGGGAGAGAGCTCCTATAATTCACCCCTCCACTTT CASSLGESSYNSPLHF
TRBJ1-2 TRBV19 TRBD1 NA TGTGCCAGTAGTATGCAGGGGGCTTTTGGCTACACCTTC CASSMQGAFGYTF
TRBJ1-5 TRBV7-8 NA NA TGTGCCATCAGCACCCGGACGGCTCCCCAGCCCCAGCATTTT CAISTRTAPQPQHF
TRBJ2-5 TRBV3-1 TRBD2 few TGTGCCAGCAGCCCGACTTTAGGACTAGCGGAGACCCAGTACTTC CASSPTLGLAETQYF
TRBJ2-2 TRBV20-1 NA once TGCAGTGTGCCTCGAGATTGCGACACCGGGGAGCTGTTTTTT CSVPRDCDTGELFF
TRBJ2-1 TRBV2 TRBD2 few TGTGCCAGCAGAGTTACTAGCGGGGGATACAATGAGCAGTTCTTC CASRVTSGGYNEQFF
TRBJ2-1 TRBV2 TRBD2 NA TGTGCTACAAAGGGCGGGAGGGTTTTCAATGAGCAGTTCTTC CATKGGRVFNEQFF
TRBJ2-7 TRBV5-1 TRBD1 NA TGCGCCAGCGTCGCAACAGGGGGAGTTCAGTCCGAGCAGTACTTC CASVATGGVQSEQYF
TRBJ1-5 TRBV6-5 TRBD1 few TGTGCCAGCAGTTACTCACCCGAGGATAACAGGGGGCTCAGCAATCAGCCCCAGCATTTT CASSYSPEDNRGLSNQPQHF
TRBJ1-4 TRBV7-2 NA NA TGTGCCAGCAGCGCTCGTGCAGGGGAGTGGGAAAAACTGTTTTTT CASSARAGEWEKLFF
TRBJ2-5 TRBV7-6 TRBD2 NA TGTGCCAGCAGCCCCAGGCGGCGCGGGAGTTCAGAGACCCAGTACTTC CASSPRRRGSSETQYF
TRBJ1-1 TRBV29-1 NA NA TGCAGCGTTGAAGGTCGGTTGAACACTGAAGCTTTCTTT CSVEGRLNTEAFF
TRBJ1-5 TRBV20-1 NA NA TGCAGTGCTATAAAACGGACGGGCTATAGCAATCAGCCCCAGCATTTT CSAIKRTGYSNQPQHF
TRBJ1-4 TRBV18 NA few TGTGCCAGCTCACCAGGGTTTGAAAAACTGTTTTTT CASSPGFEKLFF
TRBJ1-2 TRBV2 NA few TGTGCCAGCAGTGAAGCAACCGGGGGCAGGGGAAATGGCTACACCTTC CASSEATGGRGNGYTF
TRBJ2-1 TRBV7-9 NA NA TGTGCCAGCCGGCGGGACGCCTACAATGAGCAGTTCTTC CASRRDAYNEQFF
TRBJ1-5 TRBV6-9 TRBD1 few TGTGCCAGCAGTTATCCTTGGGACAGGGGGGTATGGCAGCCCCAGCATTTT CASSYPWDRGVWQPQHF
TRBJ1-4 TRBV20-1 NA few TGCAGTGCCTCTTCCCGGGCAGGAGATGAAAAACTGTTTTTT CSASSRAGDEKLFF
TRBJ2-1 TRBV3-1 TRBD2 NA TGTGCCAGCAGCCAATTCAATCGCGCGGGAGGGAGGAATGAGCAGTTCTTC CASSQFNRAGGRNEQFF
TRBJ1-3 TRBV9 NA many TGTGCCAGCAGCGTAGGACGGAGCTCTGGAAACACCATATATTTT CASSVGRSSGNTIYF
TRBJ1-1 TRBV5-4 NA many TGTGCCAGCAGCTTAATGACAGCCAACACTGAAGCTTTCTTT CASSLMTANTEAFF
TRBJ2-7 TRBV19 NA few TGTGCCAGTAGTGGTTGGCAGGACTACGAGCAGTACTTC CASSGWQDYEQYF
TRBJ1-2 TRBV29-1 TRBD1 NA TGCAGCGTTGAAGGTTGGGACAGGGGAAACTATGGCTACACCTTC CSVEGWDRGNYGYTF
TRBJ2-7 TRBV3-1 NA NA TGTGCCAGCAGCCTCCCGACAAAGAATTACGAGCAGTACTTC CASSLPTKNYEQYF